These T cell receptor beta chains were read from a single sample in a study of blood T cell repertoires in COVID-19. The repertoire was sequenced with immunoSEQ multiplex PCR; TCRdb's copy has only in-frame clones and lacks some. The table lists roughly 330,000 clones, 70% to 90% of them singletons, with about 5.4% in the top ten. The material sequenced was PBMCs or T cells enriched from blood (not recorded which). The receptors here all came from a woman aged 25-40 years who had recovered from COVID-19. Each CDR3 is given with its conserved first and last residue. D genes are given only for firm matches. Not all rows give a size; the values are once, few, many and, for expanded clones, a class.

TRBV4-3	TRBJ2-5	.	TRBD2	TGCGCCAGCAGCCAAGATAGCGGGGGGGGCCAAGAGACCCAGTACTTC	CASSQDSGGGQETQYF
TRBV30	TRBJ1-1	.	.	TGTGCCTGTAATCGGGACACTGAAGCTTTCTTT	CACNRDTEAFF
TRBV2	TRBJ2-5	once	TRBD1	TGTGCCAGCAGTGTCGAGACAGGGGTAGGAGAGACCCAGTACTTC	CASSVETGVGETQYF
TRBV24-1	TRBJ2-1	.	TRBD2	TGTGCCACCAGTGAGAGCCTGACTAGCGGGGGGCGAAACACCTACAATGAGCAGTTCTTC	CATSESLTSGGRNTYNEQFF
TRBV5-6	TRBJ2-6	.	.	TGTGCCAGCAGCCCACAGTCCTCTGGGGCCAACGTCCTGACTTTC	CASSPQSSGANVLTF
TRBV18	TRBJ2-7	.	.	TGTGCCAGCTCACCACCGGGGATTCGAGCAGGGTACTACGAGCAGTACTTC	CASSPPGIRAGYYEQYF
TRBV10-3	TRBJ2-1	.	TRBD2	TGTGCCATCAGCCCCGGGGGGAAGGGAGGGGTCAATGAGCAGTTCTTC	CAISPGGKGGVNEQFF
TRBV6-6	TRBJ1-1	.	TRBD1	TGTGCCAGCAGCTTTACAGGGGCTGGGACTGAAGCTTTCTTT	CASSFTGAGTEAFF
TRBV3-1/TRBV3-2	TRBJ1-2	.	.	TGTGCCAGCAGCCAAGTCTCGACAGGTGCCAACTATGGCTACACCTTC	CASSQVSTGANYGYTF
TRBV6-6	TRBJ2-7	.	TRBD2	TGTGCCAGCAGTTACTCGTCGGGGGGTACAGACGAGCAGTACTTC	CASSYSSGGTDEQYF
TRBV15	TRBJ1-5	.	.	TGTGCCACCAGCAGAACCCCGGTTAGCAATCAGCCCCAGCATTTT	CATSRTPVSNQPQHF
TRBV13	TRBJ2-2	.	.	TGTGCCAGCAGCCATTCTACGTACGGGGAGCTGTTTTTT	CASSHSTYGELFF
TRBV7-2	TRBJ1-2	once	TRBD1	TGTGCCAGCAGCTTAGACTGGACAGGGACCTATGGCTACACCTTC	CASSLDWTGTYGYTF
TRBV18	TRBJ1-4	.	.	TGTGCCAGCTCGCTCGCGGGAGGGGCGGACGAAAAACTGTTTTTT	CASSLAGGADEKLFF
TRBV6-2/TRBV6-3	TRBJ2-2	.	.	TGTGCCAGCAGTTACGGGCCCGGGGAGCTGTTTTTT	CASSYGPGELFF
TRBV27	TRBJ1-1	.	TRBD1	TGTGCCAGCAGTCAAACAGGGGAGGACACTGAAGCTTTCTTT	CASSQTGEDTEAFF
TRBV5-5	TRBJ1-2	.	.	TGTGCCAGCAGCTTCGGACTGAGTAGAGACGGGCTCAACTATGGCTACACCTTC	CASSFGLSRDGLNYGYTF
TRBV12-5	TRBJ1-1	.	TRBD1	TGTGCTAGTGGAGCTACAGGGGGCTATACTGAAGCTTTCTTT	CASGATGGYTEAFF
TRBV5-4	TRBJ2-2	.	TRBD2	TGTGCCAGCACCCTAGCGGGGGGGGCGAACACCGGGGAGCTGTTTTTT	CASTLAGGANTGELFF
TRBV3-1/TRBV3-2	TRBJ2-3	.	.	TGTGCCAGCGGATTGGGGGCCACAGATACGCAGTATTTT	CASGLGATDTQYF
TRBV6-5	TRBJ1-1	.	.	TGTGCCAGCAGACTTCGACATCGGAACACTGAAGCTTTCTTT	CASRLRHRNTEAFF
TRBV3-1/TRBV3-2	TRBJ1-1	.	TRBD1	TGTGCCAGCAGTCAAGTACAGGGGACACTCTTCATGAACACTGAAGCTTTCTTT	CASSQVQGTLFMNTEAFF
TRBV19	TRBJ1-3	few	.	TGTGCCAGTAGTGGTCGGAGCTCTGGAAACACCATATATTTT	CASSGRSSGNTIYF
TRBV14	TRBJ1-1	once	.	TGTGCCAGCAGCCAGAGGGAGTTTTTGAACACTGAAGCTTTCTTT	CASSQREFLNTEAFF
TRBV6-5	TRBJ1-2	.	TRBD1	TGTGCCAGCGCCCCGAGGACAGGGAATAGGGATGGCTACACCTTC	CASAPRTGNRDGYTF
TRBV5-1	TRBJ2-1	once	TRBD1	TGCGCCAGCAGCTTGGGGCTTGGGACAGACTACAATGAGCAGTTCTTC	CASSLGLGTDYNEQFF
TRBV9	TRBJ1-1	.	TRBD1	TGTGCCAGCAGCGTAGGTGTCGTGAGACAGGGAGTTGAAGCTTTCTTT	CASSVGVVRQGVEAFF
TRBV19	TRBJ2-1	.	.	TGTGCCAGTAGTACGCGCTACGGCAGGGAGCAGTTCTTC	CASSTRYGREQFF
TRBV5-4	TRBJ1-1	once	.	TGTGCCAGCAGTCGAACAGGGTCTGTTGATGAAGCTTTCTTT	CASSRTGSVDEAFF
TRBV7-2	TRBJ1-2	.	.	TGTGCCAGCAGCTTAGCACAGGGTGGTGGCTACACCTTC	CASSLAQGGGYTF
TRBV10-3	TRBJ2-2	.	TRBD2	TGTGCCATCAGGGGTTTGACTAGCGGGGGCCCCAGAGGGGAGCTGTTTTTT	CAIRGLTSGGPRGELFF
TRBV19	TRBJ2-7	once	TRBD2	TGTGCCAGTAGTATCCGGGGGGGGTTCGACGAGCAGTACTTC	CASSIRGGFDEQYF
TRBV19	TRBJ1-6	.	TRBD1	TGTGCCAGTAGTTCCTTCTCCGGGACAGGGGTTGGTTCACCCCTCCACTTT	CASSSFSGTGVGSPLHF
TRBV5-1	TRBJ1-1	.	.	TGCGCCAGCAGCTTGGTGATTGGCGGGGAAAACACTGAAGCTTTCTTT	CASSLVIGGENTEAFF
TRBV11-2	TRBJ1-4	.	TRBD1	TGTGCCAGCAGCTTCTGGGACAGGGGGCGAGGTGAAAAACTGTTTTTT	CASSFWDRGRGEKLFF
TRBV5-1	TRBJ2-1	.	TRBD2	TGCGCCAGCAGCTTGTCTAGCGGGGCCTACAATGAGCAGTTCTTC	CASSLSSGAYNEQFF
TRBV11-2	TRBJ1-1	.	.	TGTGCCAGCAGCGGACAGATCATGAACACTGAAGCTTTCTTT	CASSGQIMNTEAFF
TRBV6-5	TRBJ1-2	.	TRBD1	TGTGCCACCTCGGACAGGGTGGCGGATGGCTACACCTTC	CATSDRVADGYTF
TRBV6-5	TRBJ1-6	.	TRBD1	TGTGCCAGCCGCCCCCCAGACAGGGGACGTGGACTTCTCCACTTT	CASRPPDRGRGLLHF
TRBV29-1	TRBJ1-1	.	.	TGCAGCGTTGTTATGAGAATAACTGAAGCTTTCTTT	CSVVMRITEAFF
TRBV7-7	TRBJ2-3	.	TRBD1	TGTGCTAGCAGCTTAGACCAGGGGGGCACAGATACGCAGTATTTT	CASSLDQGGTDTQYF
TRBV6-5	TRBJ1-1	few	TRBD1	TGTGCCAGCAGTCTCCACAGGGGAACTGAAGCTTTCTTT	CASSLHRGTEAFF